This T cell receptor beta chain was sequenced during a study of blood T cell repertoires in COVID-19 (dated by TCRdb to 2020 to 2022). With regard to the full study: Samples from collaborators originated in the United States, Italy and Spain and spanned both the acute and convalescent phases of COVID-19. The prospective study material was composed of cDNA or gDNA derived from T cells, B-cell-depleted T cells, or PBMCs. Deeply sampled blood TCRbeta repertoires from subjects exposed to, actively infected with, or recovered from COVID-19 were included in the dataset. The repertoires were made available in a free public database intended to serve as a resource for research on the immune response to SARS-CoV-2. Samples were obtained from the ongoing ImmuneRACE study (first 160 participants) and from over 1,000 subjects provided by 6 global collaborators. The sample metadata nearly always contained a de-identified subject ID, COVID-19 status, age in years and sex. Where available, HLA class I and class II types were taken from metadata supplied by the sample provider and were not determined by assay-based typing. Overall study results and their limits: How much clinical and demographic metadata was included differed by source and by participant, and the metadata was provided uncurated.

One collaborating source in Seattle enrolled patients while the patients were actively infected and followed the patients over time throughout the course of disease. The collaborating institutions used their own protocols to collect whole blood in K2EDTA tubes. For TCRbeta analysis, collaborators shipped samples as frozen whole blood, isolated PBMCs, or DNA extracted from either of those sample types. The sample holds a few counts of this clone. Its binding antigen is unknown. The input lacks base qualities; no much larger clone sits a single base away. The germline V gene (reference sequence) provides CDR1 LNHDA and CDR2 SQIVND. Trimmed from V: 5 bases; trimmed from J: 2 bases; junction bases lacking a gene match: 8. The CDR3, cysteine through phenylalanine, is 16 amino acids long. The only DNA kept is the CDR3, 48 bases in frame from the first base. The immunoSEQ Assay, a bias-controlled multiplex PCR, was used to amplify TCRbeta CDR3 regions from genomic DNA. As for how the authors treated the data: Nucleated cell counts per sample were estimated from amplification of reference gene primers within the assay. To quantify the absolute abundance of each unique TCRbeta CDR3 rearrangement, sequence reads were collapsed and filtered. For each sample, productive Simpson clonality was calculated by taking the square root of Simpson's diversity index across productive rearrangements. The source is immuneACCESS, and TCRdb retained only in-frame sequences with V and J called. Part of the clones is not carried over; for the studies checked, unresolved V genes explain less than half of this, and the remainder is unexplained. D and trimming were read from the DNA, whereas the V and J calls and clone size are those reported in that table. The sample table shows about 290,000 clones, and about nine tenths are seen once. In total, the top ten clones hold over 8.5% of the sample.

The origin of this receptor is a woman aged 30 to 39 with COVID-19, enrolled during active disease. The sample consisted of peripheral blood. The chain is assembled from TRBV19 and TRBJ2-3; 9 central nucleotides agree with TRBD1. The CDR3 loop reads CASSSQGAFYTDTQYF. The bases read TGTGCCAGTAGTTCACAGGGGGCCTTTTACACAGATACGCAGTATTTT. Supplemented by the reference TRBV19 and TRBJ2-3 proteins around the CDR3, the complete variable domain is DGGITQSPKYLFRKEGQNVTLSCEQNLNHDAMYWYRQDPGQGLRLIYYSQIVNDFQKGDIAEGYSVSREKKESFPLTVTSAQKNPTAFYLCASSSQGAFYTDTQYFGPGTRLTVL.